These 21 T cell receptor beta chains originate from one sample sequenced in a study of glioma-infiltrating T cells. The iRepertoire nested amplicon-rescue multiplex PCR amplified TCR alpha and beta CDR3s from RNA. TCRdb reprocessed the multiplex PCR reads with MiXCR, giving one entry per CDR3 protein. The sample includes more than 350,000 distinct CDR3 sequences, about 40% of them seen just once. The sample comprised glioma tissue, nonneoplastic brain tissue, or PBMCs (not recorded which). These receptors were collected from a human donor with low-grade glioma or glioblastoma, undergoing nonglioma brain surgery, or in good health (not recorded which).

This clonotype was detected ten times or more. The CDR3 DNA follows: TGCAGTGCTAGAGTAACAGCGGGAGCTGCCGAGCAGTACTTC. This codes for CSARVTAGAAEQYF. This chain uses TRBV20-1 with TRBJ2-7, with TRBD2 identical over 8 bases. The V gene's germline CDR1 is DFQATT and CDR2 SNEGSKA (reference sequence). Losses at the gene ends were 1 base for V and 6 bases for J; bases not matched to a gene: 8. The CDR3 covers 14 residues.

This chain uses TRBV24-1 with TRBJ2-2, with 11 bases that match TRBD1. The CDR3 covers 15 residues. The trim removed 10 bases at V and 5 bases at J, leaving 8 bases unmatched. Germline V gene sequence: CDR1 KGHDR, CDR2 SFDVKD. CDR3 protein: CATSPRDRGTGELFF. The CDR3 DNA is TGTGCCACGAGCCCTAGGGACAGGGGGACCGGGGAGCTGTTTTTT.

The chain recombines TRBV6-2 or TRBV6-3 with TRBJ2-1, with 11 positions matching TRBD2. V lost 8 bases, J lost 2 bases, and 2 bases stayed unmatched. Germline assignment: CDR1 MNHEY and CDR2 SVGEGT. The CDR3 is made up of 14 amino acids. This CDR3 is CASASGRTYNEQFF. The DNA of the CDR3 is TGTGCCAGCGCTAGCGGGAGGACCTACAATGAGCAGTTCTTC.

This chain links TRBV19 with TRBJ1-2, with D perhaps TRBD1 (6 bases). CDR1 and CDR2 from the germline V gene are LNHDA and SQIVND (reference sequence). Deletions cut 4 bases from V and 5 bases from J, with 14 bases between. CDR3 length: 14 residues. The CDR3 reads CASSTGQNLYGYTF. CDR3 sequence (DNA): TGTGCCAGTAGTACCGGACAGAACTTATATGGCTACACCTTC. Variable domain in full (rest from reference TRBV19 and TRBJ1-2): DGGITQSPKYLFRKEGQNVTLSCEQNLNHDAMYWYRQDPGQGLRLIYYSQIVNDFQKGDIAEGYSVSREKKESFPLTVTSAQKNPTAFYLCASSTGQNLYGYTFGSGTRLTVV.

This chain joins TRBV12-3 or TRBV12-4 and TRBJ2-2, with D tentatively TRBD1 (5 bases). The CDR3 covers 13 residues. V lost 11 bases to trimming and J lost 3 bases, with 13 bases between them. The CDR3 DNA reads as TGTGCCTCCGCTATAGGGGACACCGGGGAGCTGTTTTTT. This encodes CASAIGDTGELFF.

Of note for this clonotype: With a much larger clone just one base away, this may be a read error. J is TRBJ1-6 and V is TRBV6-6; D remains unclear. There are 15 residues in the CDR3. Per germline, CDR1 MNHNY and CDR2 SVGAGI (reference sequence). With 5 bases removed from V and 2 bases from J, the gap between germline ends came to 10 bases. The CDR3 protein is CASSGPGTYNSPLHF. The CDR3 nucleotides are TGTGCCAGCAGTGGCCCAGGAACCTATAATTCACCCCTCCACTTT.

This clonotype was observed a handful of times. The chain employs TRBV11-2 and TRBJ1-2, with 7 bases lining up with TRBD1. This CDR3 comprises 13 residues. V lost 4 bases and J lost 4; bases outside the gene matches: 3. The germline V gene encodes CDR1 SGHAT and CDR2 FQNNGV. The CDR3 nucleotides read TGTGCCAGCAGCTACAGGGGAATCTATGGCTACACCTTC. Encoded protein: CASSYRGIYGYTF.

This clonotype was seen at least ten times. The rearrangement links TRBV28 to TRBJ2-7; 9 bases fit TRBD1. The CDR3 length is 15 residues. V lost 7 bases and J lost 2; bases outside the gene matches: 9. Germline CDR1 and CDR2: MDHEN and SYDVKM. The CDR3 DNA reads TGTGCCAGCAAAACAGGGGGCGACGTCCCCTACGAGCAGTACTTC. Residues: CASKTGGDVPYEQYF.

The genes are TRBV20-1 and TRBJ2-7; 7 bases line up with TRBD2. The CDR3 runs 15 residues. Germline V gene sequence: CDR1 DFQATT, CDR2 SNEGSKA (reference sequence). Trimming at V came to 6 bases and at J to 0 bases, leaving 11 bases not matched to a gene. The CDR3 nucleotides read TGCAGTGCCTCACGACCTAGCGGAATCTCCTACGAGCAGTACTTC. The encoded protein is CSASRPSGISYEQYF.

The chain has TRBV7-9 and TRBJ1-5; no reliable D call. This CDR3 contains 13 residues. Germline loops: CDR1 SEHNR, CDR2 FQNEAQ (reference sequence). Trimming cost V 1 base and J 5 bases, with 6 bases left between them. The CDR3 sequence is CASSLEVDQPQHF. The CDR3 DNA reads TGTGCCAGCAGCTTAGAAGTGGATCAGCCCCAGCATTTT.

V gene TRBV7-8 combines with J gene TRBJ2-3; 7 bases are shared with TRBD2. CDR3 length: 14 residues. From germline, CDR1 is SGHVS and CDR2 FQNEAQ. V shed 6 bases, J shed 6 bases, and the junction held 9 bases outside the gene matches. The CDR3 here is CASRPTSRRDTQYF. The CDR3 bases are TGTGCCAGCAGGCCGACTAGCAGGCGGGATACGCAGTATTTT.

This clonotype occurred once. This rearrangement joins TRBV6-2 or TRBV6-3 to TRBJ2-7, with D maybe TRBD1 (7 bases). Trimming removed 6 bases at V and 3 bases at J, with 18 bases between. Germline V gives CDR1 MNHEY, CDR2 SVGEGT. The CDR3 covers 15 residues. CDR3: CASSPFQQGGYEQYF. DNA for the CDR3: TGTGCCAGCAGCCCCTTCCAGCAGGGGGGCTACGAGCAGTACTTC.

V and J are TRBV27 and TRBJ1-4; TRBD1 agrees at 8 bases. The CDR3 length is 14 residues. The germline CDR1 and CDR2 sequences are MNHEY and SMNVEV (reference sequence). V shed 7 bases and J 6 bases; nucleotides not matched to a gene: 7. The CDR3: CASTKTGADEKLFF. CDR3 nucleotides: TGTGCCAGCACCAAGACAGGGGCGGATGAAAAACTGTTTTTT.

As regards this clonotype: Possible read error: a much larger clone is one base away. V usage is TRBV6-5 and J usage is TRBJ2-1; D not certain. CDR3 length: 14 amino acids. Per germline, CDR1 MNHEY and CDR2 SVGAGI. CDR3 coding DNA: TGTGCCAGCAGTTACTTAGGGTGGAACAATGGGCAGTTCTTC. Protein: CASSYLGWNNGQFF.

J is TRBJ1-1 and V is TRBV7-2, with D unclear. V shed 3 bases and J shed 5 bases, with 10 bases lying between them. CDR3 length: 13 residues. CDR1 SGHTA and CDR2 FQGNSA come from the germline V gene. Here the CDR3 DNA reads TGTGCCAGCAGCTTTGAAAGGAGAACTGAAGCTTTCTTT. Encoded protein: CASSFERRTEAFF.

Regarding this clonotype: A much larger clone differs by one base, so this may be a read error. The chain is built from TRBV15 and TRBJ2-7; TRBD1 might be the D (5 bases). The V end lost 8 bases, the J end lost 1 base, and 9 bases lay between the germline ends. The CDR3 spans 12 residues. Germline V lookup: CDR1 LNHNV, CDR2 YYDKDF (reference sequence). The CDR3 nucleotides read TGTGCCACCTCCCCAGGGTCCTACGAGCAGTACTTC. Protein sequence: CATSPGSYEQYF.

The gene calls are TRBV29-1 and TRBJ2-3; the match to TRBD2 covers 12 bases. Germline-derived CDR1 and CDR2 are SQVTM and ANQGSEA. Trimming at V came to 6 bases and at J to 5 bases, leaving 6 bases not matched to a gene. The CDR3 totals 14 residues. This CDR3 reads CSVATSGRLDTQYF. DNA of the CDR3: TGCAGCGTGGCTACTAGCGGGAGGCTAGATACGCAGTATTTT.

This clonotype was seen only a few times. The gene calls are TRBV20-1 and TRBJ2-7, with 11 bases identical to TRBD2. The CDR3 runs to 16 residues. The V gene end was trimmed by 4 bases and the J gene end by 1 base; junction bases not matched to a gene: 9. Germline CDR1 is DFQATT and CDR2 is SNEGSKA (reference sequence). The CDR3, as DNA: TGCAGTGCTAACTCCGGGACTAGCGGAAAATCCTACGAGCAGTACTTC. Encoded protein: CSANSGTSGKSYEQYF.

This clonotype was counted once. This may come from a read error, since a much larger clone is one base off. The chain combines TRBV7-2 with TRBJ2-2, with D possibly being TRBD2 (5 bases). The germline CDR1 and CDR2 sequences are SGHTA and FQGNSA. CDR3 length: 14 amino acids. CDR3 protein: CASSSAVNTGDLFF. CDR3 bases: TGTGCCAGCAGCTCCGCAGTGAACACCGGGGATCTGTTTTTT.

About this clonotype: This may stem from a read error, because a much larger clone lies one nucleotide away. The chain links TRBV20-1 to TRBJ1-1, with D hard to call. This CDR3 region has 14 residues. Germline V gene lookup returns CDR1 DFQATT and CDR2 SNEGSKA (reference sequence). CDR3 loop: CSARDIGLNPEAFF. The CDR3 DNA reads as TGCAGTGCTAGAGACATCGGACTGAACCCTGAAGCTTTCTTT.

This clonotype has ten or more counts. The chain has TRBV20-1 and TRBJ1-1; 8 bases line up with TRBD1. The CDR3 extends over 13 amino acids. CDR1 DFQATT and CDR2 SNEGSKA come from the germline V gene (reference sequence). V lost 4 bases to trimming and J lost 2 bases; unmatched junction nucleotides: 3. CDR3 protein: CSAMDRVNTEAFF. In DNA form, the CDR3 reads TGCAGTGCTATGGACAGGGTAAACACTGAAGCTTTCTTT.